The rows below give T cell receptor beta chains drawn from one sample of a study of T cell responses to AZD1222 COVID-19 vaccine. TCRdb's table, derived via immunoSEQ multiplex PCR, lists solely in-frame clones and lacks some. The sample contains around 150,000 clones, approximately 85% of which appear only once. Sequences were derived from peripheral blood, sampled 28 days after the second dose of the MenACWY control vaccine. The receptors derive from an adult who received the MenACWY meningococcal vaccine as a control. Each CDR3 is given with its conserved first and last residue. D genes are given only for firm matches. Expanded clones get a size class; other rows say once, few or many, or leave the size out.

cdr3_nt	cdr3_aa	d_call	clone_size	v_call	j_call
TGTGCCAGCAGCTCAACAGCGATCTACAATGAGCAGTTCTTC	CASSSTAIYNEQFF	-	-	TRBV11-2	TRBJ2-1
TGCGCCAGCAGCCAACCACAGGGTAACAATGAGCAGTTCTTC	CASSQPQGNNEQFF	-	-	TRBV4-1	TRBJ2-1
TGTGCCAGCAGTGAAAGGAGTAGCGGGGGATGGGGTGAGCAGTTCTTC	CASSERSSGGWGEQFF	TRBD2	-	TRBV2	TRBJ2-1
TGTGCCAGCAGTGAGAGGTTAAACACCGGGGAGCTGTTTTTT	CASSERLNTGELFF	-	-	TRBV25-1	TRBJ2-2
TGCGCCAGCAGCCTAGGGCCAGGTAACTATGGCTACACCTTC	CASSLGPGNYGYTF	-	-	TRBV4-3	TRBJ1-2
TGTGCCAGCAGCCCGCTCCCCCCACAGGGGTCTAGCACAGATACGCAGTATTTT	CASSPLPPQGSSTDTQYF	TRBD1	few	TRBV7-6	TRBJ2-3
TGTGCCAGCAGTACGGGACTAGCGGGGCAGGGTGAGCAGTTCTTC	CASSTGLAGQGEQFF	TRBD2	-	TRBV2	TRBJ2-1
TGTGCCAGCAGCCAGGGACAGGGATTAAGCGAGCAGTACTTC	CASSQGQGLSEQYF	TRBD1	-	TRBV3-1/TRBV3-2	TRBJ2-7
TGTGCCAGCAGCCCTGGGGGCGCAGGGAACTCCTACGAGCAGTACTTC	CASSPGGAGNSYEQYF	-	-	TRBV7-3	TRBJ2-7
TGTCTTTGTTCAGGGGGGAAGTCCTATGGCTACACCTTC	CLCSGGKSYGYTF	TRBD1	-	TRBV18	TRBJ1-2
TGTGCCAGCGCATTTCAGGGAGGGTCACCCCTCCACTTT	CASAFQGGSPLHF	-	-	TRBV12-3/TRBV12-4	TRBJ1-6
TGTGCCAGCAGATATACCGGGACCGCGAACACTGAAGCTTTCTTT	CASRYTGTANTEAFF	-	-	TRBV28	TRBJ1-1
TGTGCCAGCAGCTCGAGGAGGGGGGGAGGAACTGAAGCTTTCTTT	CASSSRRGGGTEAFF	-	-	TRBV9	TRBJ1-1
TGTGCCAGCAGTTACCAAACCGGGACAGCGTTCTTC	CASSYQTGTAFF	TRBD1	-	TRBV6-6	TRBJ2-1
TGTGCCAGCAGCCCACATACGGGGGCGCCTAGCACAGATACGCAGTATTTT	CASSPHTGAPSTDTQYF	-	-	TRBV3-1/TRBV3-2	TRBJ2-3
TGTGCCAGCAGCCAAAAGCACGGCATTTCACGCATGGGCAATGAGCAGTTCTTC	CASSQKHGISRMGNEQFF	-	-	TRBV14	TRBJ2-1
TGCGCCAGCAGCCAGATGGGGGACTCCTACAATGAGCAGTTCTTC	CASSQMGDSYNEQFF	-	-	TRBV5-1	TRBJ2-1
TGTGCCAGCAGTCCAAATCTTGGGTCCTCACCCCTCCACTTT	CASSPNLGSSPLHF	-	-	TRBV27	TRBJ1-6
TGTGCCAGTAGTTCGGGACAGACTAGCACAGATACGCAGTATTTT	CASSSGQTSTDTQYF	TRBD1	-	TRBV19	TRBJ2-3
TGTGCCAGCAGTTTAGGAGGGTCGGAAACGCTTGGTGGCTACACCTTC	CASSLGGSETLGGYTF	-	-	TRBV28	TRBJ1-2
TGCGCCAGCAGTGAGCCGGGACAGGGGGTAGAGACCCAGTACTTC	CASSEPGQGVETQYF	TRBD1	-	TRBV10-2	TRBJ2-5
TGCGCCAGCAGCTCGGACCCGAACTTGAATGAAAAACTGTTTTTT	CASSSDPNLNEKLFF	-	-	TRBV5-1	TRBJ1-4
TGTGCCAGCAGTTCCCCTTTGGGCAGGGGGAATCAGCCCCAGCATTTT	CASSSPLGRGNQPQHF	TRBD1	few	TRBV6-2/TRBV6-3	TRBJ1-5
TGTGCCAGCAGCTTGAGACTAGCGGAAGAGACCCAGTACTTC	CASSLRLAEETQYF	TRBD2	-	TRBV7-9	TRBJ2-5
TGTGCCAGTAGTATAGATTTGCAGCCGGGTGGCTACACCTTC	CASSIDLQPGGYTF	-	-	TRBV19	TRBJ1-2
TGTGCCAGCAGAGTCGAGGACAGAGAATATGGCTACACCTTC	CASRVEDREYGYTF	-	-	TRBV6-5	TRBJ1-2
TGCAGTGCTAGTCGGCAGGGGGTCGGAAACACCATATATTTT	CSASRQGVGNTIYF	TRBD1	once	TRBV20-1	TRBJ1-3
TGTGCCAGCAGCCGGCTCCGGCAGGGAGACACCGGGGAGCTGTTTTTT	CASSRLRQGDTGELFF	-	once	TRBV5-4	TRBJ2-2
TGTGCCAGCAGCTTAGGCAGGGACAATTCACCCCTCCACTTT	CASSLGRDNSPLHF	-	-	TRBV11-3	TRBJ1-6
TGTGCCAGTAGTATAGGCGGGGGGCACAGGGAGCTGTTTTTT	CASSIGGGHRELFF	TRBD2	-	TRBV19	TRBJ2-2
TGTGCCAGCAGTGAAGTTGGGATGACTTATGGCTACACCTTC	CASSEVGMTYGYTF	-	-	TRBV6-1	TRBJ1-2
TGTGCCAGCAGTTTTTATACAGGGATGGCTTTCTTT	CASSFYTGMAFF	-	-	TRBV12-3/TRBV12-4	TRBJ1-1
TGCGCCAGCAGCCAAGGGGCAGGCCTCGCTAATTCACCCCTCCACTTT	CASSQGAGLANSPLHF	-	-	TRBV4-1	TRBJ1-6
TGTGCCAGCAGCTCCTGGAAGGCCCTGAACACTGAAGCTTTCTTT	CASSSWKALNTEAFF	-	few	TRBV5-4	TRBJ1-1
TGTGCCAGCAGCCAAGAATCCGGCCAGGGGGCGGATACGCAGTATTTT	CASSQESGQGADTQYF	TRBD1	-	TRBV3-1/TRBV3-2	TRBJ2-3
TGCGCCAGCAGTGAGTCGATCAAGACTGAAGCTTTCTTT	CASSESIKTEAFF	-	-	TRBV10-1	TRBJ1-1
TGTGCCAGCAGCGTCAGACTAGCGGCCAACACCGGGGAGCTGTTTTTT	CASSVRLAANTGELFF	TRBD2	-	TRBV9	TRBJ2-2
TGTGCCAGCAGTTACAAAGGACAGGGCTCTGGAAACACCATATATTTT	CASSYKGQGSGNTIYF	TRBD1	few	TRBV6-5	TRBJ1-3
TGTGCCATCAGTGAGGCCCAGCGCAATCAGCCCCAGCATTTT	CAISEAQRNQPQHF	-	-	TRBV10-3	TRBJ1-5
TGTGCCAGCAGCCGGCGGTCCCGTTGGGAGCTCTCCTACAATGAGCAGTTCTTC	CASSRRSRWELSYNEQFF	-	once	TRBV7-8	TRBJ2-1
TGTGCCAGTAGTAGGAGAGGACCGCCGCCTTATGGCTACACCTTC	CASSRRGPPPYGYTF	-	-	TRBV19	TRBJ1-2
TGTGCCAGCAGTCCCGGGACAGGGAAAGGTGGTAACTATGGCTACACCTTC	CASSPGTGKGGNYGYTF	TRBD1	-	TRBV6-6	TRBJ1-2
TGTGCCAGCAGCTTGGACAGTCTTGGGGAGCTGTTTTTT	CASSLDSLGELFF	-	-	TRBV5-4	TRBJ2-2
TGTGCCAGCAGTCCTAGGGGGGAGAACACTGAAGCTTTCTTT	CASSPRGENTEAFF	-	-	TRBV6-5	TRBJ1-1
TGTGCCAGCAGTTCCGTAGGGTTGGGAGAAAAACTGTTTTTT	CASSSVGLGEKLFF	-	once	TRBV2	TRBJ1-4